This T cell receptor (beta chain) was sequenced in a study of blood T cell repertoires in COVID-19. Using immunoSEQ multiplex PCR, the repertoire was profiled, and TCRdb retains in-frame clones only, with some absent. The data show 50,000 or so clones, about 88% seen once. The CDR3 consists of 14 residues. Germline values: CDR1 MNHEY, CDR2 SMNVEV (reference sequence). J lost 8 bases, V lost 6 bases, and 9 bases had no gene match. This clone has only one observation. The chain uses TRBV27 and TRBJ1-2; TRBD1 aligns across 10 bases. This receptor was obtained from a human donor in a cohort sampled during active COVID-19. Sequencing used peripheral blood. DNA of the CDR3: TGTGCCAGCAGACCAACCGGGACAGGGGCCGGCTACACCTTC. It yields the protein CASRPTGTGAGYTF.